Below, 9 T cell receptor beta chains from the same sample are listed, as sequenced in a study of blood T cell repertoires in COVID-19. TCRdb keeps only in-frame clones here, not all; method: immunoSEQ multiplex PCR. The table includes tens of thousands of clones, about four fifths detected once. Material: peripheral blood. The receptors originated from a woman aged 80 or over with active or convalescent COVID-19.

The chain recombines TRBV5-1 with TRBJ2-3; 11 nucleotides line up with TRBD2. CDR1 and CDR2 from the germline V gene are SGHRS and YFSETQ. The CDR3 is made up of 17 amino acids. V lost 1 base and J lost 4; bases outside the gene matches: 8. The CDR3 coding sequence is TGCGCCAGCAGCTTGCGCCCCACTAGCGGGAGCTCAGATACGCAGTATTTT. This codes for CASSLRPTSGSSDTQYF.

The CDR3 spells CASSLNGGGNTQYF. The CDR3 nucleotides are TGCGCCAGCAGCTTGAACGGTGGCGGGAATACGCAGTATTTT. V is TRBV5-1 and J is TRBJ2-3, with D perhaps matching TRBD2 (6 bases). V dropped 1 base and J dropped 7 bases, with 13 bases sitting between them. The length of the CDR3 is 14 residues. The germline V gene encodes CDR1 SGHRS and CDR2 YFSETQ.

J is TRBJ2-1 and V is TRBV4-3, with 9 bases aligning to TRBD2. Per the germline V gene, CDR1 is LGHNA and CDR2 is YSLEER. Trimming removed 0 bases from V and 5 bases from J; junction bases left unmatched: 8. The CDR3 extends over 17 amino acids. As DNA, the CDR3 is TGCGCCAGCAGCCAAGAGATTAGCGGGAGTGTAAACAATGAGCAGTTCTTC. Residues: CASSQEISGSVNNEQFF.

This clone was counted once. The chain links TRBV6-5 to TRBJ1-6, with D possibly being TRBD1 (6 bases). The V and J ends lost 11 bases and 3 bases respectively, with 17 bases between them. CDR1 is MNHEY, CDR2 SVGAGI, per germline. CDR3 length equals 15 residues. CDR3 residues: CAQVFQGNYNSPLHF. CDR3 bases: TGTGCCCAAGTTTTCCAGGGGAACTATAATTCACCCCTCCACTTT.

This clone was observed a few times. The rearrangement links TRBV7-2 to TRBJ2-2; tentative D call: TRBD1 (6 bases). Germline V gives CDR1 SGHTA, CDR2 FQGNSA. This CDR3 is built from 15 residues. Trimming left V 1 base short and J 7 bases short, with 13 bases between. The CDR3 DNA is TGTGCCAGCAGCTTAGTGTGGCGAGGGGGCGGGGAGCTGTTTTTT. It translates to CASSLVWRGGGELFF.

The gene calls are TRBV18 and TRBJ2-3; 11 nucleotides match TRBD2. V lost 6 bases, J lost 4 bases, and 6 bases stayed unmatched. This CDR3 comprises 15 residues. The germline V gene has CDR1 KGHSH and CDR2 LQKENI. The CDR3 loop is CASSQTSGKSDTQYF. As DNA, the CDR3 is TGTGCCAGCTCCCAGACTAGCGGGAAATCAGATACGCAGTATTTT.

This sequence joins TRBV30 and TRBJ2-5; 7 bases map to TRBD1. CDR1 and CDR2 from the germline V gene are GTSNPN and SVGIG (reference sequence). The ends lost 3 bases at V and 5 bases at J; junction bases unmatched: 9. The CDR3 sequence is 14 residues long. The CDR3 is CAWRPRGRGETQYF. As DNA, the CDR3 is TGTGCCTGGAGACCTAGGGGGCGCGGGGAGACCCAGTACTTC.

The chain links TRBV18 to TRBJ2-7, with 12 bases matching TRBD1. This CDR3 contains 16 residues. Germline V gene lookup returns CDR1 KGHSH and CDR2 LQKENI. V was pared by 5 bases and J by 7 bases, with 12 bases of the junction left unmatched. The CDR3 bases are TGTGCCAGCTCAGGACCCCCGGGACAGGGGGCGCAAGAGCAGTACTTC. Translating gives CASSGPPGQGAQEQYF. The variable domain in full, with the rest retrieved from reference TRBV18 and TRBJ2-7, is NAGVMQNPRHLVRRRGQEARLRCSPMKGHSHVYWYRQLPEEGLKFMVYLQKENIIDESGMPKERFSAEFPKEGPSILRIQQVVRGDSAAYFCASSGPPGQGAQEQYFGPGTRLTVT.

The chain carries TRBV7-2 and TRBJ2-5; 14 bases agree with TRBD2. This CDR3 region has 15 residues. Per the germline V gene, CDR1 is SGHTA and CDR2 is FQGNSA. The J segment lost 5 bases and the V segment lost 4 bases, leaving 3 bases of the junction unmatched. In DNA form, the CDR3 reads TGTGCCAGCAGCTCGGGACTAGCGGGGGTCGAGACCCAGTACTTC. Translating gives CASSSGLAGVETQYF.